What follows is one T cell receptor beta chain and its context. Its target is not known. V dropped 5 bases and J dropped 5; count of bases not matched to a gene: 10. Germline V lookup: CDR1 LNHDA, CDR2 SQIVND (reference sequence). The CDR3 covers 15 residues. Peripheral blood came from all dose cohorts at three timepoints. Assay: immunoSEQ multiplex PCR; the TCRdb copy retains only in-frame clones and omits some. This sample yields tens of thousands of clones, of which approximately 89% are seen a single time; approximately 0.72% belongs to the top ten. This sample was taken from a study of OX40 agonist ivuxolimab in advanced cancers. In the study overall: Patients received intravenous ivuxolimab every 2 weeks at 0.01 to 10 mg/kg. Study-level results: Researchers report that CD8+ T cells had, on average, more expanded clones than CD4+.

The source of this sequence is an adult with an advanced solid tumor such as melanoma, head and neck, liver or kidney cancer. The sequencing used CD4+ or CD8+ T cells sorted from blood, collected in a trial of the OX40 agonist ivuxolimab. This rearrangement joins TRBV19 to TRBJ2-7; 9 bases are a match to TRBD1. The CDR3 protein is CASSSGDRVLHEQYF. The CDR3 region has the DNA TGTGCCAGTAGTTCGGGGGACAGGGTATTGCACGAGCAGTACTTC.